This TCR beta chain is drawn from a study of T cell changes during pregnancy in multiple sclerosis. Libraries were prepared by immunoSEQ multiplex PCR; TCRdb keeps only in-frame clonotypes and omits some of them. The sample has about 44,000 clones; around 90% are singletons. This CDR3 spans 13 amino acids. Germline V gives CDR1 LNHDA, CDR2 SQIVND (reference sequence). V was pared by 1 base and J by 6 bases, with 10 bases between. The V gene is TRBV19, the J gene TRBJ2-7; D might be TRBD2 (6 bases). This clonotype originated in a female donor with multiple sclerosis, enrolled in a pregnancy study. The sample in question was CD4+ T cells from peripheral blood mononuclear cells, obtained before pregnancy. In DNA form, the CDR3 reads TGTGCCAGTAGTATAGGGGCGGGAACCGAGCAGTACTTC. Its translation is CASSIGAGTEQYF.